The rows below give T cell receptor beta chains drawn from one sample of a study of T cell responses to AZD1222 COVID-19 vaccine. Measured with immunoSEQ multiplex PCR; TCRdb has only the in-frame clones, and not every one. The sample yields some 120,000 clones, 85% to 95% seen once. The specimen comprised peripheral blood, sampled on day 0 of AZD1222 vaccination. The receptor source for this set is an adult in good health. CDR3s include the opening cysteine and the closing phenylalanine or tryptophan. Each record gives: D gene, V gene, J gene, CDR3 length, clone size, CDR3 DNA, CDR3 protein. A D gene is named only where the DNA matches it firmly. The size field is filled for only some rows; it gives once, few, many or a size class.

-,TRBV27,TRBJ1-1,13,-,TGTGCCAGCTTTGCTGGAGGGTTCACTGAAGCTTTCTTT,CASFAGGFTEAFF
-,TRBV27,TRBJ1-2,18,-,TGTGCCAGCAGTTTAACGGCCGGGGAAATTCTTCGGGACTATGGCTACACCTTC,CASSLTAGEILRDYGYTF
-,TRBV7-8,TRBJ2-5,14,-,TGTGCCAGCAGCTTAGTGTCCGCGCAAGAGACCCAGTACTTC,CASSLVSAQETQYF
-,TRBV28,TRBJ2-7,13,once,TGTGCCAGCAGTTTAGGGACAATGACCGAGCAGTACTTC,CASSLGTMTEQYF
-,TRBV5-1,TRBJ1-1,14,-,TGCGCCAGCACCCCAAGGGCCTCGAACACTGAAGCTTTCTTT,CASTPRASNTEAFF
-,TRBV11-2,TRBJ2-3,15,-,TGTGCCAGCAGCTTTGGGGGAGGACGCACAGATACGCAGTATTTT,CASSFGGGRTDTQYF
TRBD2,TRBV24-1,TRBJ2-1,15,-,TGTGCCACCAGCTTAGCGGGAGTAGGCGGCAATGAGCAGTTCTTC,CATSLAGVGGNEQFF
-,TRBV30,TRBJ1-4,15,-,TGTGCCTGGACTAAAAACAGGGCCAGCGGAGAAAAACTGTTTTTT,CAWTKNRASGEKLFF
TRBD2,TRBV7-9,TRBJ2-7,15,-,TGTGCCAGCAGCTTGGGACTAGCGGGGCCCTACGAGCAGTACTTC,CASSLGLAGPYEQYF
-,TRBV27,TRBJ1-6,13,-,TGTGCCAGCAGTTTCAGGGTTGGATCACCCCTCCACTTT,CASSFRVGSPLHF
-,TRBV18,TRBJ1-1,14,-,TGTGCCAGCTCCCTCCTCAGGGGAAACACTGAAGCTTTCTTT,CASSLLRGNTEAFF
-,TRBV10-1,TRBJ2-1,11,-,TGCGCCAGCAGTGTTGGTGACTTCAAGTTCTTC,CASSVGDFKFF
-,TRBV4-1,TRBJ2-7,14,-,TGCGCCAGCAGCCAGGACCCCAGGGCCTACGAGCAGTACTTC,CASSQDPRAYEQYF
-,TRBV21-1,TRBJ1-2,16,-,TGTGCCAGCAGTTTACAGGGCGGGTCATTCTACTATGGCTACACCTTC,CASSLQGGSFYYGYTF
-,TRBV5-8,TRBJ2-7,14,-,TGTGCCAGCAGCTCGACACGGAGCTCCTACGAGCAGTACTTC,CASSSTRSSYEQYF
-,TRBV27,TRBJ1-1,13,-,TGTGCCAGCAGCCTTACAGGGCTCGGTGAAGCTTTCTTT,CASSLTGLGEAFF
TRBD1,TRBV27,TRBJ1-1,15,-,TGTGCCAGCAGTTTAATGAACAGGGGGGATACTGAAGCTTTCTTT,CASSLMNRGDTEAFF
TRBD1,TRBV24-1,TRBJ2-3,15,-,TGTGCCACCAGCCCCACAGGGGGCTACACAGATACGCAGTATTTT,CATSPTGGYTDTQYF